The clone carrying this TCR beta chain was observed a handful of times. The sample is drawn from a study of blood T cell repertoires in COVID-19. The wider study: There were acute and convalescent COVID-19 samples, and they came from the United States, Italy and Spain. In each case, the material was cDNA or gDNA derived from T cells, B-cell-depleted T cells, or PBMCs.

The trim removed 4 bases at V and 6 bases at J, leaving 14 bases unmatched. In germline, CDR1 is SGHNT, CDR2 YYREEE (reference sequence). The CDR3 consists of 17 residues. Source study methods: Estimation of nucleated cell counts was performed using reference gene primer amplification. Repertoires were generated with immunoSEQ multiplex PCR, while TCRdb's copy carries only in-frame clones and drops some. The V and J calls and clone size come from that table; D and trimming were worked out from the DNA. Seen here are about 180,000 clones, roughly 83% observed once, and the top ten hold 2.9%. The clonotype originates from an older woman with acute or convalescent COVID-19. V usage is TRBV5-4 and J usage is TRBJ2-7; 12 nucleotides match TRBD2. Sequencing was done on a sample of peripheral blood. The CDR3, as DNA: TGTGCCAGCAGCCCAGGACTAGCGGGGCATTTTCAGGGCGAGCAGTACTTC. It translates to CASSPGLAGHFQGEQYF.